Below are 9 T cell receptor beta chains sequenced from a single sample in a study of blood T cells in healthy people across ages. Primers used in a second PCR of about 6 to 11 cycles were a sample-barcoded 5' primer and a J-beta primer mix. MiXCR was run by TCRdb on the 5' RACE reads, yielding one entry per CDR3 protein. The profile shows some 900,000 distinct CDR3 sequences, roughly 50% of them singletons. The sequenced material came from blood. Receptor source: a man under 40 in good health.

This clonotype was counted only a few times. The chain uses TRBV5-1 and TRBJ1-1, with 7 bases matching TRBD1. Germline CDR1 and CDR2: SGHRS and YFSETQ. V lost 4 bases to trimming and J lost 4 bases; unmatched junction nucleotides: 7. The CDR3 is 14 amino acids. The CDR3, as DNA: TGCGCCAGCAGCGATATGACAGGGAGCACTGAAGCTTTCTTT. Translating gives CASSDMTGSTEAFF. The whole variable domain, filled in from reference TRBV5-1 and TRBJ1-1, reads KAGVTQTPRYLIKTRGQQVTLSCSPISGHRSVSWYQQTPGQGLQFLFEYFSETQRNKGNFPGRFSGRQFSNSRSEMNVSTLELGDSALYLCASSDMTGSTEAFFGQGTRLTVV.

The chain couples TRBV11-3 to TRBJ2-1; D is uncertain. V gave up 6 bases and J gave up 4 bases, with 13 bases separating them. CDR3 length equals 14 residues. CDR1 SGHNT and CDR2 YENEEA come from the germline V gene. Written as DNA, the CDR3 is TGTGCCAGCAGTCCTGGACCTGGATACAATGAGCAGTTCTTC. This translates into CASSPGPGYNEQFF.

CDR3 nucleotides: TGTGCCACCAGCAGAGAGGACAGACCCTACGAGCAGTACTTC. Amino acids: CATSREDRPYEQYF. This chain connects TRBV15 to TRBJ2-7; tentatively, D is TRBD1 (6 bases). Germline V CDR1 and CDR2: LNHNV, YYDKDF (reference sequence). V lost 0 bases to trimming and J lost 2 bases, with 8 bases between them. This CDR3 is 14 amino acids long.

This rearrangement joins TRBV7-2 to TRBJ2-7, with D unclear. This CDR3 region has 13 residues. Germline V gives CDR1 SGHTA, CDR2 FQGNSA. V was cut by 6 bases and J by 4 bases, with 13 bases left in between. Here the CDR3 reads CASSFPDLYEQYF. DNA for the CDR3: TGTGCCAGCAGTTTCCCCGATCTGTACGAGCAGTACTTC.

There are a few counts of this clonotype. The chain combines TRBV5-1 with TRBJ2-7; D may match TRBD1 or TRBD2 (5 bases each). Germline-derived CDR1 and CDR2 are SGHRS and YFSETQ. Trimming left V 3 bases short and J 4 bases short, with 14 bases between. This CDR3 region has 14 residues. The CDR3 nucleotides are TGCGCCAGCAGCTCCCGGGACGCGGGTTACGAGCAGTACTTC. Its protein product is CASSSRDAGYEQYF.

V usage is TRBV21-1 and J usage is TRBJ1-4. TRBV21-1 is a pseudogene segment. The CDR3 has 15 amino acids. In nucleotides, the CDR3 is TGTGCCAGCAGCTCCTACCACGGTTATAATGAAAAACTGTTTTTT. Translating it yields CASSSYHGYNEKLFF.

This clonotype was picked up many times. This chain joins TRBV27 and TRBJ1-4, with D perhaps TRBD1 (5 bases). Germline loops: CDR1 MNHEY, CDR2 SMNVEV (reference sequence). The CDR3 is 15 residues long. Trimming removed 3 bases from V and 4 bases from J, with 12 bases in between. The CDR3 sequence: CASSFQGLHNEKLFF. For the CDR3, the DNA is TGTGCCAGCAGTTTCCAGGGACTACATAATGAAAAACTGTTTTTT.

V gene TRBV30 combines with J gene TRBJ1-4; D unresolved. The CDR3 runs 11 residues. V dropped 4 bases and J dropped 8 bases, with 8 bases sitting between them. Germline-derived CDR1 and CDR2 are GTSNPN and SVGIG (reference sequence). CDR3 loop: CAWTLGEKLFF. The CDR3 DNA reads TGTGCCTGGACCTTGGGAGAAAAACTGTTTTTT.

This clonotype was detected only a few times. This chain uses TRBV5-1 with TRBJ1-1; possibly TRBD1 for D (5 bases). CDR3 length: 14 amino acids. V lost 4 bases and J lost 4, with 14 bases in between. Germline loops: CDR1 SGHRS, CDR2 YFSETQ. CDR3 nucleotide sequence: TGCGCCAGCAGCGGGGGACCACCCCTCACTGAAGCTTTCTTT. This translates into CASSGGPPLTEAFF.